The 3 T cell receptor beta chains listed next were all sequenced from one sample in a study of T cells after posttransplantation cyclophosphamide. Only in-frame clones appear in the TCRdb table, and some are missing; sequencing was by immunoSEQ multiplex PCR. The sample carries tens of thousands of clones, 93% recorded once. Input material: PBMCs. The receptors shown here come from a woman in her twenties or thirties in good health and a related stem cell transplant donor.

This chain links TRBV6-1 with TRBJ2-7; D gene ambiguous. Trimming shortened V by 2 bases and J by 2 bases, and 7 bases separated the two germline ends. Germline V lookup: CDR1 MNHNS, CDR2 SASEGT. The CDR3 is made up of 13 amino acids. CDR3 bases: TGTGCCAGCAGTGAACCAGCAGCCTACGAGCAGTACTTC. This gives the protein CASSEPAAYEQYF.

CDR3 region: CASSLAFDIEAFF. The CDR3 DNA reads as TGTGCCAGCAGCTTAGCGTTTGATATTGAAGCTTTCTTT. The chain joins TRBV7-9 to TRBJ1-1; D remains unclear. Germline loops: CDR1 SEHNR, CDR2 FQNEAQ (reference sequence). Trimming stripped 0 bases from V and 7 bases from J, with 9 bases between. The length of the CDR3 is 13 residues.

This chain connects TRBV29-1 to TRBJ2-1; 11 positions match TRBD2. Germline V gene lookup returns CDR1 SQVTM and CDR2 ANQGSEA. J lost 8 bases, V lost 5 bases, and 2 bases had no gene match. This CDR3 is 12 amino acids long. CDR3 region: CSVLLAGDEQFF. The CDR3 DNA reads TGCAGCGTTTTACTAGCGGGGGATGAGCAGTTCTTC.